These 22 T cell receptor beta chains came from one sample sequenced in a study of tumor-infiltrating lymphocytes in primary liver carcinoma. From unsorted bulk tissue weighing roughly 18-31 mg, DNA and RNA were co-extracted. A constant-region primer served to make TCR beta cDNA from around 500 ng total RNA. Each TCR beta library was derived from three nested multiplex PCR rounds that employed slightly modified ARM-PCR. TRBV1-TRBV30 forward primers and a C-beta reverse primer were used in the first two PCR rounds, which each ran for approximately 11 cycles. TCRdb itself ran the multiplex PCR reads through MiXCR, one entry per CDR3 protein. The sample has more than 100,000 distinct CDR3 sequences, around two thirds seen once; the top ten hold roughly 8.8%. Sequencing was carried out using liver tumor tissue from sampling region 1. Documented subset: tumor region T1, superior pole. The receptors derive from a woman aged 55-75 years with primary liver carcinoma and hepatitis B virus infection.

The V and J genes are TRBV7-9 and TRBJ2-2; the match to TRBD2 covers 8 bases. Germline CDR1 SEHNR, CDR2 FQNEAQ (reference sequence). The ends lost 5 bases at V and 2 bases at J; junction bases unmatched: 25. CDR3 length equals 22 residues. The CDR3 sequence is CASSARTALAGTSGTNTGELFF. The DNA for the CDR3 is TGTGCCAGCAGCGCCCGCACGGCCCTGGCTGGGACTAGTGGAACAAACACCGGGGAGCTGTTTTTT. The full variable domain, its missing parts supplied by reference TRBV7-9 and TRBJ2-2, is DTGVSQNPRHKITKRGQNVTFRCDPISEHNRLYWYRQTLGQGPEFLTYFQNEAQLEKSRLLSDRFSAERPKGSFSTLEIQRTEQGDSAMYLCASSARTALAGTSGTNTGELFFGEGSRLTVL.

Worth noting for this clonotype: A much larger clone sits a single nucleotide away, making a read error possible. The rearrangement joins TRBV6-5 to TRBJ2-5; maybe TRBD2 (6 bases). Looked up from germline, CDR1 is MNHEY and CDR2 is SVGAGI. There are 15 residues in the CDR3. In nucleotides, the CDR3 is TGTGCCAGCAGATACTTGGGCGGGGCCCAAGAGACCCAGTACTTC. Amino acids: CASRYLGGAQETQYF.

About this clonotype: Being one base from a much bigger clone, this may be a read error. The rearrangement links TRBV10-1 to TRBJ2-3, with TRBD2 matching 15 bases. Germline values: CDR1 WNHNN, CDR2 SYGVQD (reference sequence). This CDR3 has 15 residues. The CDR3 DNA reads TGCTCCAGCAGTGGACTAGCGGGAGGGGTAGATACGCAGTATTTT. Encoded protein: CSSSGLAGGVDTQYF.

To note about this clonotype: One end of the junction is discordant with germline, which a read error may explain. The chain combines TRBV29-1 with TRBJ1-1; possible D gene TRBD1, 6 bases. Germline loops: CDR1 SQVTM, CDR2 ANQGSEA. The length of the CDR3 is 12 residues. The CDR3 region has the DNA TGCAGCGTCGAGGAGGGGGGCACTGTAGCTTTCTTT. Amino acid sequence: CSVEEGGTVAFF.

To note about this clonotype: The CDR3 does not end in the conserved phenylalanine or tryptophan, so this is likely a read error. The V call is TRBV11-3, the J call TRBJ2-1, with D perhaps matching TRBD2 (5 bases). This CDR3 region has 15 residues. Trimming stripped 9 bases from V and 5 bases from J, with 20 bases between. The germline V gene encodes CDR1 SGHNT and CDR2 YENEEA. This CDR3 is CASSPRGNGNNEQFL. CDR3 coding DNA: TGTGCCAGTAGCCCTCGGGGTAACGGGAACAATGAGCAGTTCTTA.

Many counts were recorded for this clonotype. The gene calls are TRBV5-4 and TRBJ2-5; D perhaps matches TRBD1 (6 bases). The V and J ends lost 0 bases and 4 bases respectively, with 10 bases between them. The CDR3 extends over 14 amino acids. Germline CDR1 is SGHNT and CDR2 is YYREEE (reference sequence). This CDR3 is CASSLGDRRETQYF. Written as DNA, the CDR3 is TGTGCCAGCAGCTTGGGAGACAGGAGAGAGACCCAGTACTTC.

This chain uses TRBV11-2 with TRBJ2-1, with 8 bases that match TRBD2. J lost 4 bases, V lost 10 bases, and 15 bases had no gene match. This CDR3 has 16 residues. Germline-derived CDR1 and CDR2 are SGHAT and FQNNGV. CDR3 nucleotides: TGTGCCACAGAGGCGACAGCGGGAGTTATGTACAATGAGCAGTTCTTC. Residues: CATEATAGVMYNEQFF.

As regards this clonotype: The junction does not match germline at one end; this may be a read error. V is TRBV11-2 and J is TRBJ2-7, with D perhaps TRBD1 (6 bases). The germline V gene encodes CDR1 SGHAT and CDR2 FQNNGV. The CDR3 is 14 residues long. This chain's CDR3 is CAGSFERGSYEQYF. CDR3 sequence (DNA): TGTGCCGGCAGCTTCGAAAGGGGGTCCTACGAGCAGTACTTT.

This clonotype has a single count. Since a much larger clone is just one base distant, this may be a read error. Here the CDR3 reads CASSLDRPPHGYTF. The CDR3 region has the DNA TGTGCCAGCAGTCTGGACAGGCCCCCGCATGGCTACACCTTC. This chain links TRBV28 with TRBJ1-2; 7 bases align to TRBD1. V lost 5 bases, J lost 6 bases, and 9 bases stayed unmatched. Germline V CDR1 and CDR2: MDHEN, SYDVKM. The CDR3 extends over 14 amino acids.

Only one count was recorded for this clonotype. This likely comes from a read error, as the CDR3 has no conserved phenylalanine or tryptophan at its end. The rearrangement uses TRBV11-2 and TRBJ2-2, with unresolved D. Germline loops: CDR1 SGHAT, CDR2 FQNNGV. V was clipped by 2 bases and J by 1 base, with 5 bases between them. The length of the CDR3 is 14 residues. DNA of the CDR3: TGTGCCAGCAGCTTACACCAGAACACCGGGGAGCTGTTTTCT. The encoded protein is CASSLHQNTGELFS.

About this clonotype itself: One junction end disagrees with the germline gene, perhaps due to a read error. The chain uses TRBV12-3 or TRBV12-4 and TRBJ1-5; no reliable D call. Matching the DNA end better, TRBJ2-3 makes the J call doubtful. CDR3 length: 14 amino acids. DNA of the CDR3: TGTGCCGGCAGCGATAAAGGTAGCAATCAGCCTCAGTATTTT. Translating gives CAGSDKGSNQPQYF.

A word on this clonotype: Mismatch with germline at one junction end may stem from a read error. The chain has TRBV5-6 and TRBJ1-1, with D possibly TRBD1 on 6 matching bases. This CDR3 is built from 15 residues. Looked up from germline, CDR1 is SGHDT and CDR2 is YYEEEE. The CDR3 sequence is CTSSLQGHVNTEAFF. The CDR3, as DNA: TGTACCAGCAGCTTGCAGGGGCACGTGAACACTGAAGCTTTCTTT. The full variable domain, in which reference TRBV5-6 and TRBJ1-1 provide the parts outside the CDR3, is DAGVTQSPTHLIKTRGQQVTLRCSPKSGHDTVSWYQQALGQGPQFIFQYYEEEERQRGNFPDRFSGHQFPNYSSELNVNALLLGDSALYLCTSSLQGHVNTEAFFGQGTRLTVV.

The gene calls are TRBV5-1 and TRBJ1-2; D is unclear. The CDR3 covers 14 residues. Germline CDR1 and CDR2: SGHRS and YFSETQ. The V gene lost 7 bases and the J gene lost 2 bases, with 15 bases spanning the gap. The CDR3 DNA is TGCGCCAGCGGCGGCCCACTGAGAAACTATGGCTACACCTTC. This codes for CASGGPLRNYGYTF.

To note about this clonotype: This sequence may be a read error, since a much larger clone differs from it by one base. The chain employs TRBV14 and TRBJ2-2; D ambiguous. Looked up from germline, CDR1 is SGHDN and CDR2 is FVKESK. This CDR3 contains 15 residues. The CDR3 reads CAISQDRVSYGELFF. CDR3 nucleotide sequence: TGTGCCATCAGCCAAGATCGGGTTTCCTACGGGGAGCTGTTTTTT. Looking up the rest from reference TRBV14 and TRBJ2-2 gives the full variable domain: EAGVTQFPSHSVIEKGQTVTLRCDPISGHDNLYWYRRVMGKEIKFLLHFVKESKQDESGMPNNRFLAERTGGTYSTLKVQPAELEDSGVYFCAISQDRVSYGELFFGEGSRLTVL.

Concerning this clonotype: The junction shows a germline mismatch at one end, possibly a read error. V usage is TRBV12-3 or TRBV12-4 and J usage is TRBJ2-1; D gene unclear. The CDR3 spans 13 residues. The CDR3 sequence is CVSSLLSHNEQFF. CDR3 in DNA: TGTGTCAGCAGCCTGCTAAGTCACAATGAGCAGTTCTTC.

With respect to this clonotype: An end of the junction differs from the germline gene, which may be a read error. The genes are TRBV11-3 and TRBJ2-1, with 9 positions matching TRBD1. Germline V lookup: CDR1 SGHNT, CDR2 YENEEA. The CDR3 loop spans 12 amino acids. In DNA form, the CDR3 reads TGTGCCATCAGCTCCGGACGGACAGGGGAGTTCTTC. This codes for CAISSGRTGEFF.

Comment on this clonotype: The germline gene is not matched at one end of the junction; a read error may be the cause. The CDR3 DNA sequence: TGTACCAGCAACTGGTGGACTAGCTGGTTAGAAAATGAGCAGTTCTTC. This encodes CTSNWWTSWLENEQFF. This chain connects TRBV11-2 to TRBJ2-1, with TRBD2 matching 8 bases. The germline V gene has CDR1 SGHAT and CDR2 FQNNGV. This CDR3 is 16 amino acids long.

This clonotype was detected a few times. A read error may be the cause here, since a much bigger clone is one base away. J is TRBJ2-4 and V is TRBV29-1, with TRBD2 matching over 7 bases. The CDR3 is 13 amino acids. Per the germline V gene, CDR1 is SQVTM and CDR2 is ANQGSEA. In DNA, the CDR3 is TGCAGCGCCACGGGGGGAACCAAAAGCATTCAGTACTTC. Protein sequence: CSATGGTKSIQYF.

As for this clonotype: A much larger clonotype is one base distant, so this may be a read error. Since no conserved phenylalanine or tryptophan closes the CDR3, a read error is the likely cause. The chain links TRBV6-5 to TRBJ2-1; D may be TRBD1 (5 bases). Trimming left V 0 bases short and J 8 bases short, with 14 bases between. This CDR3 comprises 15 residues. Germline values: CDR1 MNHEY, CDR2 SVGAGI. CDR3 sequence reads: CASSYSAGPSDEQFL. The CDR3 bases are TGTGCCAGCAGTTACTCGGCAGGGCCCAGCGATGAGCAGTTCCTC.

Comment on this clonotype: A single base separates this from a much larger clone, so it may be a read error. The chain combines TRBV14 with TRBJ2-5, with D unclear. Germline assignment: CDR1 SGHDN and CDR2 FVKESK. The CDR3 sequence is 13 residues long. The V and J ends lost 4 bases and 7 bases respectively, with 13 bases between them. CDR3 protein: CASSRAGSRTQYF. CDR3 DNA: TGTGCCAGCAGCCGAGCAGGATCGAGGACCCAGTACTTC.

This clonotype occurred once. A much larger clonotype is one base distant, so this may be a read error. The chain employs TRBV4-2 and TRBJ2-3; possible D gene TRBD2, 6 bases. Germline CDR1 reads LGHNA; CDR2 reads YNFKEQ. V was shortened by 0 bases and J by 1 base, with 20 bases between the two germline ends. The length of the CDR3 is 19 residues. CDR3 coding DNA: TGTGCCAGCAGCCAAGATTGGACTAACGGGAGCTCGGGCACAGATACGCAGTATTTT. Translating it yields CASSQDWTNGSSGTDTQYF.

The chain carries TRBV10-1 and TRBJ2-7; TRBD1 matches 7 bases. Germline assignment: CDR1 WNHNN and CDR2 SYGVQD (reference sequence). CDR3 length equals 16 residues. Unmatched junction bases numbered 17, after V lost 6 bases and J lost 6 bases. CDR3 sequence: CASRDPPRDSQCEQYF. In nucleotides, the CDR3 is TGCGCCAGCAGGGACCCCCCCAGGGACAGTCAGTGCGAGCAGTACTTC.